This TCR beta chain emerged from a study of T cell repertoires in cytomegalovirus infection. Study information: Matching HLA type, along with CMV infection, was indicated by public TCR beta signatures.

MiXCR, run by TCRdb on the reads, gives a single entry per CDR3 protein. The data contain about 600,000 distinct CDR3 sequences, roughly 26% of them seen just once; the ten biggest clones take up approximately 8%. Between the trimmed V and J ends, which lost 2 bases and 1 base, there was a span of 6 bases. This CDR3 region has 14 residues. In germline, CDR1 is ENHRY, CDR2 SYGVKD. Sequencing was performed on CD8+ T cells from PBMCs. The source is a human donor in good health (CMV status not recorded). Some clones in this sample may be carry-over from other donors' samples. The V and J genes are TRBV10-3 and TRBJ1-3; D not certain. CDR3: CAISEVGSGNTIYF. DNA of the CDR3: TGTGCCATCAGTGAGGTGGGGTCTGGAAACACCATATATTTT.